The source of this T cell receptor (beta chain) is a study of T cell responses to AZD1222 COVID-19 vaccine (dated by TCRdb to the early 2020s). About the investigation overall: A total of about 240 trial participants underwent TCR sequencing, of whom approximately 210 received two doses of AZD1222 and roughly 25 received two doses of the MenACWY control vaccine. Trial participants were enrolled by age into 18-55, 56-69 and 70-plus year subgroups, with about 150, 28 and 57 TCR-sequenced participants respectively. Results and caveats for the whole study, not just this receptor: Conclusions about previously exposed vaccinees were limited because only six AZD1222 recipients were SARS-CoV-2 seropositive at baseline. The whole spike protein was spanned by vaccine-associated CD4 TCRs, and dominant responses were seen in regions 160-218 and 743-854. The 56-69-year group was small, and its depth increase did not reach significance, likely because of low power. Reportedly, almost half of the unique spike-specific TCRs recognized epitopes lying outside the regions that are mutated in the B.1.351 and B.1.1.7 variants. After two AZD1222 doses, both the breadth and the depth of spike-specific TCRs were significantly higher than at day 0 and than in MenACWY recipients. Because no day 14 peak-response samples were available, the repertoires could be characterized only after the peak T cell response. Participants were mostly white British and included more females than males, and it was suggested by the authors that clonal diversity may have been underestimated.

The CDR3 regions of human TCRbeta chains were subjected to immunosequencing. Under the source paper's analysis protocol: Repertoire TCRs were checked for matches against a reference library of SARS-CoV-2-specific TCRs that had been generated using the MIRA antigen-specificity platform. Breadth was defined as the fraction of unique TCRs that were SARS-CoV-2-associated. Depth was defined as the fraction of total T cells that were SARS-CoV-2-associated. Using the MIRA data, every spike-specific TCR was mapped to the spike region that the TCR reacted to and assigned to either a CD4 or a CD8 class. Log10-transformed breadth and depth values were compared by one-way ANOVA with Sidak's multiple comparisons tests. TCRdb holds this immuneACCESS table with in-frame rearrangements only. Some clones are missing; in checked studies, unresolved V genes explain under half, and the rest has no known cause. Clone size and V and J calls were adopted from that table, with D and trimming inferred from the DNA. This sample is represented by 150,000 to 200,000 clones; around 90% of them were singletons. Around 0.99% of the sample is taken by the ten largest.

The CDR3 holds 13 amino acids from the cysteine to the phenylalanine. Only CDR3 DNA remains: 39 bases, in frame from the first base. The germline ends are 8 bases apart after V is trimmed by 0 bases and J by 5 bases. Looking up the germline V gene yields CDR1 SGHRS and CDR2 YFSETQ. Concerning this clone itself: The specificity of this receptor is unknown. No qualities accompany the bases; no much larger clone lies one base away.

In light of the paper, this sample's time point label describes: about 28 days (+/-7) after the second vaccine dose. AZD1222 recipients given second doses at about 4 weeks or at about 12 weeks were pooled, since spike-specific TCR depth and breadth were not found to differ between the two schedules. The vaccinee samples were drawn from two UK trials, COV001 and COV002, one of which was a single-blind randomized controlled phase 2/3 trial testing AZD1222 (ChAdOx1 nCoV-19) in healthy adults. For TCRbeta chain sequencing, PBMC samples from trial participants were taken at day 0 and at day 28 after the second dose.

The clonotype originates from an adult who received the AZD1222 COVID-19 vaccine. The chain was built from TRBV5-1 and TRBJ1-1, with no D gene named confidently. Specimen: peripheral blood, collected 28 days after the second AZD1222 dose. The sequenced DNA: TGCGCCAGCAGCTTGGCCCAGGAGACTGAAGCTTTCTTT. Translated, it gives CASSLAQETEAFF. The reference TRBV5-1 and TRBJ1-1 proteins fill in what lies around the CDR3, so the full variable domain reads KAGVTQTPRYLIKTRGQQVTLSCSPISGHRSVSWYQQTPGQGLQFLFEYFSETQRNKGNFPGRFSGRQFSNSRSEMNVSTLELGDSALYLCASSLAQETEAFFGQGTRLTVV.